This is a list of T cell receptor beta chains from one sample in a study of CD8 T cells in ankylosing spondylitis. TCRdb independently ran MiXCR on the 5' RACE reads; one entry per CDR3 protein. Of around 130,000 distinct CDR3 sequences in the sample, more than 6.5% were seen once. Sequences were obtained from blood, either unsorted or a sorted T cell fraction (not recorded which). The origin of the receptors is a male donor with ankylosing spondylitis or in good health (not recorded which). The CDR3 runs from the conserved cysteine through the conserved F or W. D genes are given only for firm matches. Sizes are listed as how often the clone was seen (once, few, many) or a class if it is expanded.

>TRBV28|TRBJ2-3|NA|many
TGTGCCAGCAGCCCACTAGAGGTCACAGATACGCAGTATTTT
CASSPLEVTDTQYF
>TRBV20-1|TRBJ1-4|NA|many
TGCAGTGGAGGGACGCAGGATGAAAAACTGTTTTTT
CSGGTQDEKLFF
>TRBV20-1|TRBJ2-5|TRBD1|many
TGCAGTGCCCACCAGGGGGCCCAGTACTTC
CSAHQGAQYF
>TRBV7-2|TRBJ2-7|TRBD1|many
TGTGCCAGCAGCTCCTCTAGGACAGGACCGAAATGGAACGAGCAGTACTTC
CASSSSRTGPKWNEQYF
>TRBV5-1|TRBJ1-1|NA|many
TGCGCCAGCAGCTTGAACGGCGGGAACACTGAAGCTTTCTTT
CASSLNGGNTEAFF
>TRBV29-1|TRBJ2-7|NA|many
TGCAGCGCGGGCCCCGGTTCCTACGAGCAGTACTTC
CSAGPGSYEQYF
>TRBV10-2|TRBJ2-2|NA|many
TGCGCCAGCAAAACTGGACAGGGACTATATCAAACCGGGGAGCTGTTTTTT
CASKTGQGLYQTGELFF
>TRBV10-3|TRBJ2-7|NA|many
TGTGCCATCAGTGAGGACGCAACATCCTACGAGCAGTACTTC
CAISEDATSYEQYF
>TRBV7-6|TRBJ2-5|TRBD2|many
TGTGCCAGCAGCTTAGGAACCGGGACTAGCGGAGAGACCCAGTACTTC
CASSLGTGTSGETQYF
>TRBV29-1|TRBJ2-3|NA|many
TGCAGCGTTGAAGGCGACACTAGCACAGATACGCAGTATTTT
CSVEGDTSTDTQYF
>TRBV20-1|TRBJ2-7|NA|many
TGCAGTATCCACCGGGACTCAGCCTCCTACGAGCAGTACTTC
CSIHRDSASYEQYF
>TRBV28|TRBJ2-1|NA|many
TGTGCCAGCAGTCAGCGAGATGAGCAGTTCTTC
CASSQRDEQFF
>TRBV5-6|TRBJ2-1|TRBD2|many
TGTGCCACCTATGCGGGGGACTCCTACAATGAGCAGTTCTTC
CATYAGDSYNEQFF
>TRBV12-3/TRBV12-4|TRBJ2-6|NA|many
TGTGCCAGCAGTTACACGAATTTTCTCTCTGGGGCCAACGTCCTGACTTTC
CASSYTNFLSGANVLTF
>TRBV20-1|TRBJ1-5|TRBD1|many
TGCAGTGCTAGAGACTGGACAGGGAACAATCAGCCCCAGCATTTT
CSARDWTGNNQPQHF
>TRBV5-1|TRBJ2-7|TRBD1|many
TGCGCCAGCAGCTTCCCGGGACAGGGCCCCTACGAGCAGTACTTC
CASSFPGQGPYEQYF
>TRBV20-1|TRBJ2-1|TRBD2|few
TGCAGTGCCGACGGGACTAGCGGGAGGCTTTACAATGAGCAGTTCTTC
CSADGTSGRLYNEQFF
>TRBV5-1|TRBJ2-7|TRBD1|many
TGCGCCAGCAGCCTCGACAGGGAGTTGTACGAGCAGTACTTC
CASSLDRELYEQYF
>TRBV7-9|TRBJ2-7|NA|many
TGTGCCAGCAGCAGTCGGCGTACCAACGAGCAGTACTTC
CASSSRRTNEQYF
>TRBV30|TRBJ1-6|NA|many
TGTGCCTGGAGGTGGATGGATTCACCCCTCCACTTT
CAWRWMDSPLHF
>TRBV11-2|TRBJ2-7|TRBD1|many
TGTGCCAGCAGCCCCCTGACAGGGAGCTCCTACGAGCAGTACTTC
CASSPLTGSSYEQYF
>TRBV20-1|TRBJ2-1|TRBD2|many
TGCAGTGCCCCCCGCCGAGCGGGAGACAATGAGCAGTTCTTC
CSAPRRAGDNEQFF
>TRBV24-1|TRBJ2-5|NA|many
TGTGCCACCAGTGATACACGGCGTGGAGAAGAGACCCAGTACTTC
CATSDTRRGEETQYF
>TRBV29-1|TRBJ2-4|NA|many
TGCAGCGTTGAATGGAGTGGGGCCCGGGGATCAAACATTCAGTACTTC
CSVEWSGARGSNIQYF
>TRBV29-1|TRBJ2-2|TRBD1|many
TGCAGCGTTGGGGGACAGGGAGCCGGGGAGCTGTTTTTT
CSVGGQGAGELFF